The clone carrying this T cell receptor beta chain showed up just a few times. Its matching antigen is unknown. This sample is part of a study of CD8 T cells in ankylosing spondylitis. The study's findings and limits: In ankylosing spondylitis blood, a motif of roughly eight highly homologous TCR beta variants appeared characteristic.

Germline V lookup: CDR1 SGHAT, CDR2 FQNNGV. This CDR3 spans 8 amino acids. Using quantitative 5'-RACE with molecular barcodes, the authors made TCR beta libraries. TCRdb analysed the 5' RACE reads with MiXCR anew, one entry per CDR3 protein. The data show 750,000 to 850,000 distinct CDR3 sequences, with approximately 12% seen just once and around 0.51% held by the top ten. The chain employs TRBV11-2 and TRBJ2-5; D remains ambiguous. The source is a male donor with ankylosing spondylitis. Sequenced sample: blood, either unsorted or a sorted T cell fraction (not recorded which). The CDR3 DNA is TGTGCTCAAGAGACCCAGTACTTC. Its translation: CAQETQYF.